This TCR beta chain was sequenced during a study of patients and donors after allogeneic stem cell transplantation. TCRdb used MiXCR to reprocess the RT-PCR reads, holding one entry per CDR3 protein. The profile shows 410,000 or so distinct CDR3 sequences, 16% of them singletons. Trimming shortened V by 8 bases and J by 8 bases, and 21 bases separated the two germline ends. The CDR3 extends over 14 amino acids. Sequenced input: blood, either unsorted or a sorted T cell fraction (not recorded which). This chain uses TRBV12-3 or TRBV12-4 with TRBJ1-2; perhaps TRBD1 as D (5 bases). This TCR came from a human donor who was either an allogeneic HSCT recipient or a stem cell or donor lymphocyte infusion donor (not recorded which). It is not recorded whose cells these are; they may come from a transplant donor. For the CDR3, the DNA is TGTGCCAGCTTCGACAGTTCACCTCCTATGGGCTACACCTTC. It is translated as CASFDSSPPMGYTF.